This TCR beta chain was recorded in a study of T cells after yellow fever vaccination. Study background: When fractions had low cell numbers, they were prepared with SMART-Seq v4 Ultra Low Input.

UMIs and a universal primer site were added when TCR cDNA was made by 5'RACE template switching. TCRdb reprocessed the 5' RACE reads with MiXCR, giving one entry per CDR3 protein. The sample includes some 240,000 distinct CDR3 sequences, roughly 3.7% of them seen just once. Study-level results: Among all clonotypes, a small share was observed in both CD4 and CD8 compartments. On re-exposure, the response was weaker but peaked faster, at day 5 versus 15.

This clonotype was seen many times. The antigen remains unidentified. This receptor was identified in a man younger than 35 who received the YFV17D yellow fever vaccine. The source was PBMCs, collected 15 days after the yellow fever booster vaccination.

The CDR3 protein is CASSLLRGPNYEQYF. The CDR3 DNA follows: TGTGCCAGCAGCTTATTGCGGGGGCCGAACTACGAGCAGTACTTC. The chain joins TRBV7-6 to TRBJ2-7; tentatively, D is TRBD2 (7 bases). V lost 2 bases and J 3 bases, leaving 14 bases between the germline ends. The CDR3 has 15 residues. Germline V CDR1 and CDR2: SGHVS, FNYEAQ.